This entry features one T cell receptor beta chain sequence. This clone's antigen is unknown. No per-base quality is available; no much larger clone lies one base away. This sample is part of a study of radiotherapy plus CTLA-4 blockade in lung cancer listed by TCRdb under 2018. Looking at the study overall: Among enrolled patients, 15% to 20% had an objective response and 31% reached disease control. Study-level results and caveats: Increased serum interferon-beta after radiation, together with early dynamic changes in blood T cell clones, were reported to be the strongest predictors of response. After treatment with radiotherapy and ipilimumab, TCR clones that came from tumors expanded in the peripheral blood.

The cysteine opens and the phenylalanine closes a CDR3 of 15 amino acids. The DNA shown is the 45-base CDR3, in frame from base 1. For CDR1 and CDR2, the germline V gene lists ENHRY and SYGVKD. Trimming removed 2 bases from V and 2 bases from J, leaving 12 bases between the germline ends. Receptor amplification or capture employed the immunoSEQ multiplex PCR assay. The table comes from immuneACCESS by way of TCRdb, which keeps in-frame sequences with V and J called. Part of the clones is missing from these tables; in studies checked, under half for an unresolved V gene and the rest for unknown reasons. The sample records 90,000 to 100,000 clones, 80% to 90% of which are singletons. The top ten clonotypes cover 4.5% to 6% of the sample. The study tested focal radiation therapy combined with CTLA-4 blockade (ipilimumab) in patients with chemo-refractory metastatic non-small-cell lung cancer.

The origin of this receptor is a human donor with non-small cell lung cancer that progressed on radiotherapy plus ipilimumab. The rearrangement joined TRBV10-3 to TRBJ1-2; the D gene is not confidently resolved. The source was peripheral blood, collected from a patient treated with radiotherapy plus ipilimumab. The CDR3 protein sequence reads: CAISEPVSNNYGYTF. The bases are TGTGCCATCAGTGAGCCTGTATCGAACAACTATGGCTACACCTTC.